This T cell receptor beta chain is from a study of regulatory T cells in long-lasting Graves disease. Indicated time point: newly diagnosed GD, antithyroid drugs for less than 3 months. PBMC-derived RNA was used for the TCR library. Points on this clonotype: What it binds is unknown.

Points from the study as a whole: With a small sample size, accuracy may have been reduced. Compared with new cases, persistent Graves' patients showed reduced TCR diversity.

Sequencing libraries for TCR beta were prepared with iRepertoire HTBI primers and Arm-PCR of CDR3 regions. TCRdb re-analysed the multiplex PCR reads in MiXCR, keeping a single row per CDR3 protein. The sample contains some 250,000 distinct CDR3 sequences, around 20% of which appear only once. This TCR came from a female donor with Graves disease. The input for sequencing was peripheral blood mononuclear cells (PBMCs), taken at new diagnosis, from a patient treated with antithyroid drugs.

This CDR3 reads CASSRYQMEMFF. The CDR3 DNA is TGTGCCAGCAGCCGCTACCAAATGGAGATGTTCTTC. The chain employs TRBV28 and TRBJ2-1; D remains unclear. V was trimmed by 6 bases and J by 15 bases, leaving 18 bases between them. Looked up from germline, CDR1 is MDHEN and CDR2 is SYDVKM. CDR3 length: 12 residues.